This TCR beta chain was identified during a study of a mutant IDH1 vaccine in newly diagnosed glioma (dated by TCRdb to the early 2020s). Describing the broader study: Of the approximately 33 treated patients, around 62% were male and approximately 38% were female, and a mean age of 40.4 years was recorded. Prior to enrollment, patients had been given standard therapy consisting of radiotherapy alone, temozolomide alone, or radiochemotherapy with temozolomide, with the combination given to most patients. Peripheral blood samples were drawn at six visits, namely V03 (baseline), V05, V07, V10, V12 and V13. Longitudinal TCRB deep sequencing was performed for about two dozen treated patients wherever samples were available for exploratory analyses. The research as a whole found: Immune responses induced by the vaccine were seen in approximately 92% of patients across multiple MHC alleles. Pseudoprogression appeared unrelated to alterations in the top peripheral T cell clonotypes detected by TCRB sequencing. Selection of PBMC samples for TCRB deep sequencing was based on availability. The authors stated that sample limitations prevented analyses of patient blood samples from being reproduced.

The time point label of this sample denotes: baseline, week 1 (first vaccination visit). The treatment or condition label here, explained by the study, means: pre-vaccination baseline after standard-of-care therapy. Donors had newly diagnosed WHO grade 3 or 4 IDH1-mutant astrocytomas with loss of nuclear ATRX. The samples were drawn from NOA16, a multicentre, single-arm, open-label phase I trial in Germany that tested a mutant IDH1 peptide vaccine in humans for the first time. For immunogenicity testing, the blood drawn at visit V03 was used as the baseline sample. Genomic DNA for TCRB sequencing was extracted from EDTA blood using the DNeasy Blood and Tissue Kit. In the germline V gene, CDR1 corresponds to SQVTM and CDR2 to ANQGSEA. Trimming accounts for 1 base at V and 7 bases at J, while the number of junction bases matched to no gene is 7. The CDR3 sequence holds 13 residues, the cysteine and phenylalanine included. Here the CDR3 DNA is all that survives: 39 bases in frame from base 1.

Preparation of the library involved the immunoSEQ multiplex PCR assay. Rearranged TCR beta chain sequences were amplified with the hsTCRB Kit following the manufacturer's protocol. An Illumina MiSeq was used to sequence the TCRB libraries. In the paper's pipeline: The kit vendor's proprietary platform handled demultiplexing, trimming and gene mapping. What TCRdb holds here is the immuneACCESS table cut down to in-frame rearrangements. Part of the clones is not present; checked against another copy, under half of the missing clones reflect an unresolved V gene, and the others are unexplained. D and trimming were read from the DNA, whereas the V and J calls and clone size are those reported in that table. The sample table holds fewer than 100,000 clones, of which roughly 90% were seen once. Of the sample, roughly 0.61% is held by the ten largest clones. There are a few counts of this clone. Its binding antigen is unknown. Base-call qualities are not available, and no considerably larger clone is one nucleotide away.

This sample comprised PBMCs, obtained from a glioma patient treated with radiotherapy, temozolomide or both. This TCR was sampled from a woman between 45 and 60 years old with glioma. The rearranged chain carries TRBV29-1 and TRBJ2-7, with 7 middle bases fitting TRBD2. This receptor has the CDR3 CSVEGRTGGEQYF. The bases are TGCAGCGTTGAAGGCCGCACCGGGGGGGAGCAGTACTTC.